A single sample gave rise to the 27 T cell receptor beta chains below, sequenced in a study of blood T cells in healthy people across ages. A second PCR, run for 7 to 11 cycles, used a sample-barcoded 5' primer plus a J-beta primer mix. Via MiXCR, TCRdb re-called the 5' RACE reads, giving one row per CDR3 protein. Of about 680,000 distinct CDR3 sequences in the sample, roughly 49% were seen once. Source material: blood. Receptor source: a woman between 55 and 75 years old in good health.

The CDR3 region has the DNA TGTGCCAGCGGTCGGGGTCCAACTAATGAAAAACTGTTTTTT. It codes for CASGRGPTNEKLFF. This sequence joins TRBV9 and TRBJ1-4; D is undetermined. The germline CDR1 and CDR2 sequences are SGDLS and YYNGEE. This CDR3 is 14 amino acids long. Trimming stripped 7 bases from V and 0 bases from J, with 10 bases between.

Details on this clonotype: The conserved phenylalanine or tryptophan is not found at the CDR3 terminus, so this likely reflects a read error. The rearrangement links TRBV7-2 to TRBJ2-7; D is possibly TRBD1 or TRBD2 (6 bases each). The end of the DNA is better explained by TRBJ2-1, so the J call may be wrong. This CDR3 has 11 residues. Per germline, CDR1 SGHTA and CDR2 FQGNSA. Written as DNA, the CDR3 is TGTGCCAGCCAGGGGAGGAAGGAGCAGTTCTCC. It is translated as CASQGRKEQFS.

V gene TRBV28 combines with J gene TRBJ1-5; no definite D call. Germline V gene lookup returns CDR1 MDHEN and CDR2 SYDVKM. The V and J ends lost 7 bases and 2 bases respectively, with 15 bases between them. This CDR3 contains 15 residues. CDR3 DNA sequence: TGTGCCAGCATATGGAGGAAAGATGGCAATCAGCCCCAGCATTTT. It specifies CASIWRKDGNQPQHF.

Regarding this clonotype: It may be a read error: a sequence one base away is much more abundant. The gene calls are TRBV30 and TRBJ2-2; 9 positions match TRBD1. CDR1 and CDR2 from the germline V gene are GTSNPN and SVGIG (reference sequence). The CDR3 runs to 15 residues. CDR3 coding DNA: TGTGCCTGGAGTGTACGGGACAGGGACACCGGGGGGCTGTTTTTT. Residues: CAWSVRDRDTGGLFF. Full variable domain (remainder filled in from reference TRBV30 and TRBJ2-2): SQTIHQWPATLVQPVGSPLSLECTVEGTSNPNLYWYRQAAGRGLQLLFYSVGIGQISSEVPQNLSASRPQDRQFILSSKKLLLSDSGFYLCAWSVRDRDTGGLFFGEGSRLTVL.

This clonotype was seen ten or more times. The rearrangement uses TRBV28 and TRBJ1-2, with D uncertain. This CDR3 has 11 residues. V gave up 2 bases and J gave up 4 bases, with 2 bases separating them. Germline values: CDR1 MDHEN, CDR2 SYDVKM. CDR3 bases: TGTGCCAGCAGTTTAAGCTATGGCTACACCTTC. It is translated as CASSLSYGYTF.

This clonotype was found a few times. CDR3: CASTTTRDSSYNEQFF. CDR3 sequence (DNA): TGTGCCAGCACCACAACACGTGATAGCTCCTACAATGAGCAGTTCTTC. The J gene is TRBJ2-1, the V gene TRBV27; D remains unclear. Trimming left V 7 bases short and J 0 bases short, with 16 bases between. Germline CDR1 and CDR2: MNHEY and SMNVEV (reference sequence). The CDR3 is 16 amino acids.

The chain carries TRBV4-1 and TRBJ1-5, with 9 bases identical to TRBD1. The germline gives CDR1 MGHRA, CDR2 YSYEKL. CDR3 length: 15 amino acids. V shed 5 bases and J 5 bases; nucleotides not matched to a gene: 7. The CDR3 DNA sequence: TGCGCCAGCAGCAACGCACAGGGGGCGGATCAGCCCCAGCATTTT. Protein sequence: CASSNAQGADQPQHF.

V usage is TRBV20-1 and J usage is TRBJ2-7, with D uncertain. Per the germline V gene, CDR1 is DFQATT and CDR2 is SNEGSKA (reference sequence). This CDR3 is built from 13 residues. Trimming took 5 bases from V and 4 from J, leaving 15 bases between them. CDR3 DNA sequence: TGCAGTGCTCCCCTATCATACCAGTACGAGCAGTACTTC. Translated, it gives CSAPLSYQYEQYF.

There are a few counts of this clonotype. The CDR3 nucleotides read TGCAGCGTTGTTTCGCGGGGAGCCTACGAGCAGTACTTC. Its translation: CSVVSRGAYEQYF. This chain uses TRBV29-1 with TRBJ2-7; tentative D call: TRBD2 (6 bases). The CDR3 is 13 residues long. CDR1 and CDR2 from the germline V gene are SQVTM and ANQGSEA. Trimming removed 4 bases at V and 2 bases at J, with 12 bases between.

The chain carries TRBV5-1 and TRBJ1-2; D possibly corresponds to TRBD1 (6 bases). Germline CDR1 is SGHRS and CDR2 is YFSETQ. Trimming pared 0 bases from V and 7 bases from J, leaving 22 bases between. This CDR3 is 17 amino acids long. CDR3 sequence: CASSLDTGKREGLGYTF. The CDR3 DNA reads TGCGCCAGCAGCTTGGATACAGGGAAGCGGGAAGGTCTTGGCTACACCTTC.

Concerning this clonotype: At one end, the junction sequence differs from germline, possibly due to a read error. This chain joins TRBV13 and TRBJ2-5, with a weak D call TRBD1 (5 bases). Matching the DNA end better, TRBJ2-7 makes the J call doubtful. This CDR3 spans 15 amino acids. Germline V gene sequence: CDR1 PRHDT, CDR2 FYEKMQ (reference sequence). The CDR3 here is CASTLRYTDSGEQYF. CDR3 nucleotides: TGTGCCAGCACCTTACGGTACACTGACAGTGGCGAGCAGTACTTC.

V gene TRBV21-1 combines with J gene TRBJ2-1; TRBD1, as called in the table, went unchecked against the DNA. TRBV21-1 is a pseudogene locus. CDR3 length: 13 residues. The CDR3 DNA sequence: TGTGCCAGCAGCAAAGATGGGGGATGCGAGCAGTTCTTC. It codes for CASSKDGGCEQFF.

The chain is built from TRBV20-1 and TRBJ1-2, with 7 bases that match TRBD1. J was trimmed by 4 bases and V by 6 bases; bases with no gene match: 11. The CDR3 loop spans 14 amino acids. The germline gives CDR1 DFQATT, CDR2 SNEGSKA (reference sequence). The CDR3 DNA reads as TGCAGTGCCCCGGGGCAGGGGGGTTTCTATGGCTACACCTTC. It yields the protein CSAPGQGGFYGYTF.

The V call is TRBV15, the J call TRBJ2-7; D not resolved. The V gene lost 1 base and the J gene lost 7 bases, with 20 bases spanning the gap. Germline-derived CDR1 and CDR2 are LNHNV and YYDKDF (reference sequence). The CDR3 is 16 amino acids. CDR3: CATSRARLSPRDEQYF. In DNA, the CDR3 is TGTGCCACCAGCAGAGCCCGCCTTTCCCCGAGAGATGAGCAGTACTTC.

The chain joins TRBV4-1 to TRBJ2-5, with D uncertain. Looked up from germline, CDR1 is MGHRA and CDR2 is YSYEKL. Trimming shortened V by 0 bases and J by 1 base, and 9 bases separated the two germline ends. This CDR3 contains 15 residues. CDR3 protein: CASSQESGFQETQYF. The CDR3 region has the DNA TGCGCCAGCAGCCAAGAATCTGGATTCCAAGAGACCCAGTACTTC.

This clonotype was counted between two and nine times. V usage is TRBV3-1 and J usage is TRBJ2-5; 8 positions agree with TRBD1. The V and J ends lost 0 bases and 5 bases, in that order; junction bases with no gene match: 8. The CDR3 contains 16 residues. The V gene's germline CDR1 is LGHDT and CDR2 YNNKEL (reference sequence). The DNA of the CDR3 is TGTGCCAGCAGCCAAGATTGGACAGGGCGGAGGGAGACCCAGTACTTC. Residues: CASSQDWTGRRETQYF.

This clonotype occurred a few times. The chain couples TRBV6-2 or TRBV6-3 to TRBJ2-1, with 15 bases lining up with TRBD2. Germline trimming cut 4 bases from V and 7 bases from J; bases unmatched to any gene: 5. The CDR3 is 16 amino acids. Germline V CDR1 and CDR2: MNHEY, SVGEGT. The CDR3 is CASSLGTSGRLNEQFF. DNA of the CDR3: TGTGCCAGCAGTTTGGGGACTAGCGGGAGGTTGAATGAGCAGTTCTTC.

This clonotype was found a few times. Written as DNA, the CDR3 is TGTGCCAGCAGCTTAACCGGGAGGGCCCCCGGGGAGCTGTTTTTT. As protein: CASSLTGRAPGELFF. This rearrangement joins TRBV11-2 to TRBJ2-2, with TRBD2 matching 8 bases. Germline values: CDR1 SGHAT, CDR2 FQNNGV. CDR3 size: 15 residues. V dropped 2 bases and J dropped 6; count of bases not matched to a gene: 5.

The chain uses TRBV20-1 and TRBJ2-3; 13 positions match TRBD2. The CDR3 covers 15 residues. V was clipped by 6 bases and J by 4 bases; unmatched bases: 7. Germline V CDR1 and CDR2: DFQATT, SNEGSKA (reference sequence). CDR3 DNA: TGCAGTGCCCAGACTAGCGGGAGGTATGCAGATACGCAGTATTTT. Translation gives CSAQTSGRYADTQYF.

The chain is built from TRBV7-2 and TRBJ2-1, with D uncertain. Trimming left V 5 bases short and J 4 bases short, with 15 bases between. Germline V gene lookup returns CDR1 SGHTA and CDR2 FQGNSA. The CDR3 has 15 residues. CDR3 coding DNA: TGTGCCAGCAGCATCCTGGTAGGGTCTTACAATGAGCAGTTCTTC. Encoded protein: CASSILVGSYNEQFF.

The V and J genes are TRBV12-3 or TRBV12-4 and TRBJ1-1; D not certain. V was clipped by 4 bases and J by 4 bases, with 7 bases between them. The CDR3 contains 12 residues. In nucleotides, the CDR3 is TGTGCCAGCAGTTCCACCGTCACTGAAGCTTTCTTT. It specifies CASSSTVTEAFF.

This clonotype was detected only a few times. The CDR3 coding sequence is TGCAGCGTTTCGGCCGAATTACGGGGCCCGTATGTCAATGAGCAGTTCTTC. Protein: CSVSAELRGPYVNEQFF. The rearrangement joins TRBV29-1 to TRBJ2-1; D may correspond to TRBD1 or TRBD2 (5 bases each). V lost 5 bases and J lost 6, with 26 bases in between. The CDR3 contains 17 residues. Germline values: CDR1 SQVTM, CDR2 ANQGSEA.

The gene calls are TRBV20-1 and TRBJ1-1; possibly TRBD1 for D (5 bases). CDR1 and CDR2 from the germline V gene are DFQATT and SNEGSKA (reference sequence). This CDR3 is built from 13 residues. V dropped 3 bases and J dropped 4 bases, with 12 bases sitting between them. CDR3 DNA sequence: TGCAGTGCTAGTATAGGGGCACTCACTGAAGCTTTCTTT. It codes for CSASIGALTEAFF.

CDR3 residues: CATSEPTQSPDTQYF. For the CDR3, the DNA is TGTGCCACCAGTGAGCCGACCCAGAGCCCAGATACGCAGTATTTT. The J gene is TRBJ2-3, the V gene TRBV24-1; D is undetermined. V was shortened by 4 bases and J by 4 bases, with 14 bases between the two germline ends. The CDR3 runs 15 residues. The germline CDR1 and CDR2 sequences are KGHDR and SFDVKD.

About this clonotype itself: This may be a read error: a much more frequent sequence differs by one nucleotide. Here the CDR3 DNA reads TGTGCCAGCAGCCGGGCTAGCGGGAGCATTAATGAGCAGTACTTC. This gives the protein CASSRASGSINEQYF. V and J are TRBV11-1 and TRBJ2-7; 10 bases align to TRBD2. Trimming removed 5 bases from V and 7 bases from J; junction bases left unmatched: 11. Per the germline V gene, CDR1 is SGHAT and CDR2 is FQDESV (reference sequence). CDR3 size: 15 residues.

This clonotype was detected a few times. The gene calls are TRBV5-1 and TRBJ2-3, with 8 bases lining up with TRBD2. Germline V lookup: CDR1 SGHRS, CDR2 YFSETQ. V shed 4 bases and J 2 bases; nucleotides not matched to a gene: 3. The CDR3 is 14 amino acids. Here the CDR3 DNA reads TGCGCCAGCAGCGAGGGACTAGTCACAGATACGCAGTATTTT. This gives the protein CASSEGLVTDTQYF.

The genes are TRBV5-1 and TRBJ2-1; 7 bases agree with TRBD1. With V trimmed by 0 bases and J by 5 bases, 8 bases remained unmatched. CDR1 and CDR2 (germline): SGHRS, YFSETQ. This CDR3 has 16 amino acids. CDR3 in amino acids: CASSLGNLDRDNEQFF. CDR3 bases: TGCGCCAGCAGCTTGGGCAACCTCGACAGGGACAATGAGCAGTTCTTC. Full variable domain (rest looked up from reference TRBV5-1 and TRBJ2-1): KAGVTQTPRYLIKTRGQQVTLSCSPISGHRSVSWYQQTPGQGLQFLFEYFSETQRNKGNFPGRFSGRQFSNSRSEMNVSTLELGDSALYLCASSLGNLDRDNEQFFGPGTRLTVL.